This is a list of T cell receptor beta chains from one sample in a study of cytomegalovirus exposure and HLA in healthy donors. Generated by immunoSEQ multiplex PCR, the TCRdb table keeps only in-frame clones and is missing some. The sample includes around 180,000 clones, approximately 78% seen only once; the top ten take about 13%. The sequencing sample was made of PBMCs. These TCRs come from a woman aged 50 to 65 in good health and CMV-seropositive. The CDR3 runs from the conserved cysteine through the conserved F or W. D genes are given only for firm matches. Clone sizes are given selectively: once, few, many, or a class where the clone is expanded.

. | TRBJ1-2 | . | TRBV5-4 | TGTGCCAGCAGCTTTGATCCACCGGGGGGCTACACCTTC | CASSFDPPGGYTF
. | TRBJ2-1 | TRBD2 | TRBV6-1 | TGTGCCAGCAGTGTAAGGACTAGCGGGGCTTACAATGAGCAGTTCTTC | CASSVRTSGAYNEQFF
. | TRBJ1-5 | . | TRBV19 | TGTGCCAGTAGCTTTTGGGACAATAGCAATCAGCCCCAGCATTTT | CASSFWDNSNQPQHF
once | TRBJ2-1 | . | TRBV12-5 | TGTGCTAGTGGCCAAGGGAGCTCCTACAATGAGCAGTTCTTC | CASGQGSSYNEQFF
. | TRBJ1-4 | TRBD1 | TRBV7-9 | TGTGCCAGCAGCTTAGTGGGGACAGAACTGTTTTTT | CASSLVGTELFF
. | TRBJ1-1 | . | TRBV27 | TGTGCCACCCGTCTACCCGGTGGAGGGAAGAACACTGAAGCTTTCTTT | CATRLPGGGKNTEAFF
. | TRBJ2-5 | TRBD1 | TRBV5-1 | TGCGCCAGCAGACCCGGGACAGGGGGCGAGACCCAGTACTTC | CASRPGTGGETQYF
once | TRBJ1-2 | . | TRBV4-1 | TGCGCCAGCAGCCAGCCGTCACAGACTAACTATGGCTACACCTTC | CASSQPSQTNYGYTF
. | TRBJ2-3 | TRBD1 | TRBV30 | TGTGCCTGGAGTGTACAGGGGCGGACAAGAGATACGCAGTATTTT | CAWSVQGRTRDTQYF
. | TRBJ1-6 | . | TRBV6-5 | TGTGCCAGCAGTTACGGGGCGGAAAATTCACCCCTCCACTTT | CASSYGAENSPLHF
. | TRBJ2-7 | . | TRBV19 | TGTGCCACCACAGGGCCCGCCTACGAGCAGTACTTC | CATTGPAYEQYF
. | TRBJ2-5 | . | TRBV5-5 | TGTGCCAGCAGTCGTAACCAAGAGACCCAGTACTTC | CASSRNQETQYF
. | TRBJ2-7 | TRBD1 | TRBV15 | TGTGCCACCAGCCTGACCGGGACAGGGGTACACGAGCAGTACTTC | CATSLTGTGVHEQYF
once | TRBJ2-5 | . | TRBV18 | TGTGCCAGCTCACCCCCTCAGGGGATACAAGAGACCCAGTACTTC | CASSPPQGIQETQYF
. | TRBJ1-2 | . | TRBV10-1 | TGCGCCAGCAGTGGAAACAGGCGGAATGGCTACACCTTC | CASSGNRRNGYTF
. | TRBJ2-1 | . | TRBV5-1 | TGCGCCAGCAGAGGGGAAAGGGCAGGGAATGAGCAGTTCTTC | CASRGERAGNEQFF
few | TRBJ2-7 | . | TRBV2 | TGTGCCAGCAGTATGACAGGTTACGAGCAGTACTTC | CASSMTGYEQYF
. | TRBJ2-3 | . | TRBV5-1 | TGCGCCAGCAGCGCGGGACAGTCCACAGATACGCAGTATTTT | CASSAGQSTDTQYF
. | TRBJ2-1 | . | TRBV2 | TGTGCCAGCCACCGAGGGGGTCGCTACAATGAGCAGTTCTTC | CASHRGGRYNEQFF
. | TRBJ1-2 | . | TRBV19 | TGTGCCAGTAGTATAATAGGAGGGGTTGGCTACACCTTC | CASSIIGGVGYTF
. | TRBJ2-7 | TRBD2 | TRBV7-3 | TGTGCCAGCAGCGCCGGACTAGCGGGGAGCTACGAGCAGTACTTC | CASSAGLAGSYEQYF
. | TRBJ1-2 | TRBD1 | TRBV6-5 | TGTGCCAGCAGTGCCGGACAGGGCAACTATGGCTACACCTTC | CASSAGQGNYGYTF
. | TRBJ2-1 | TRBD1 | TRBV7-9 | TGTGCCAGCAGCTTTCCACCGACAGGGTCAAATGAGCAGTTCTTC | CASSFPPTGSNEQFF
. | TRBJ1-1 | TRBD1 | TRBV18 | TGTGCCAGCTCACCACGACAGGGAGAGAACACTGAAGCTTTCTTT | CASSPRQGENTEAFF
. | TRBJ1-1 | . | TRBV10-3 | TGTGCCATCACGGGTTCGGCTGGAGGCTCTGAAGCTTTCTTT | CAITGSAGGSEAFF
. | TRBJ2-1 | TRBD2 | TRBV27 | TGTGCCAGCAGTTTATCAGGCGGGGGGGAGTTCTTC | CASSLSGGGEFF
. | TRBJ2-6 | TRBD1 | TRBV14 | TGTGCCAGCAGCCCACTGGGAGGACAGGGGGCTCGGGGGGCCAACGTCCTGACTTTC | CASSPLGGQGARGANVLTF
. | TRBJ1-1 | . | TRBV6-6 | TGTGCCAGCAGTTATTCCGGTGCATGGACTGAAGCTTTCTTT | CASSYSGAWTEAFF
few | TRBJ1-5 | . | TRBV10-2 | TGCGCCAGCAGTGAGTCCGGAGGTCACGATCAGCCCCAGCATTTT | CASSESGGHDQPQHF
. | TRBJ2-2 | . | TRBV4-2 | TGTGCCAGCAGCCAAGATAGAACCGGGGAGCTGTTTTTT | CASSQDRTGELFF
many | TRBJ2-2 | . | TRBV5-8 | TGTGCCAGCAGCTTGGAACAGGCCACCGGGGAGCTGTTTTTT | CASSLEQATGELFF
. | TRBJ2-2 | . | TRBV15 | TGTGCCACTACGCAGGGGAACACCGGGGAGCTGTTTTTT | CATTQGNTGELFF
. | TRBJ2-6 | TRBD1 | TRBV5-1 | TGCGCCAGCAGCTTTGCCCGCGACAGGGAACCCATCTCTGGGGCCAACGTCCTGACTTTC | CASSFARDREPISGANVLTF
. | TRBJ1-1 | . | TRBV14 | TGTGCCAGCAGCCGCTACGGGACGCTGGGAGGTGAAGCTTTCTTT | CASSRYGTLGGEAFF
. | TRBJ2-2 | TRBD2 | TRBV2 | TGTGCCAGCAGTACGGGACTAGCGGGGGGGACCGGGGAGCTGTTTTTT | CASSTGLAGGTGELFF
few | TRBJ1-2 | . | TRBV7-2 | TGTGCCAGCAGCTTGGCAGGTTCCTATGGCTACACCTTC | CASSLAGSYGYTF
. | TRBJ2-5 | TRBD2 | TRBV5-1 | TGCGCCAGCAGCTTGATGAACGTAGCGGGGGGACAAGAGACCCAGTACTTC | CASSLMNVAGGQETQYF
once | TRBJ2-2 | TRBD1 | TRBV5-6 | TGTGCCAGCAGCCGACAGGGGGCTAACGGGGAGCTGTTTTTT | CASSRQGANGELFF
once | TRBJ1-2 | . | TRBV5-1 | TGCGCCAGCAGCTTCCGACCACTACCTGATAACTATGGCTACACCTTC | CASSFRPLPDNYGYTF
. | TRBJ2-5 | TRBD1 | TRBV6-1 | TGTGCCAGCAGTGTCGAACAGGGGATAGGAGAGACCCAGTACTTC | CASSVEQGIGETQYF
few | TRBJ1-1 | . | TRBV7-3 | TGTGCCAGCAGCTTAATGGGGAGGCAGACTGAAGCTTTCTTT | CASSLMGRQTEAFF
. | TRBJ1-4 | . | TRBV19 | TGTGCCAGTAGTATGCCCGGGGGGGCGCGGGAAAAACTGTTTTTT | CASSMPGGAREKLFF
. | TRBJ1-1 | . | TRBV9 | TGTGCCAGCAGCGTAGCCCAAATGGGACAAGGTGAAGCTTTCTTT | CASSVAQMGQGEAFF
. | TRBJ2-1 | . | TRBV14 | TGTGCCAGCAGCCCCGTCAGGGGCTTCTCCTACAATGAGCAGTTCTTC | CASSPVRGFSYNEQFF
. | TRBJ2-5 | TRBD1 | TRBV2 | TGTGCCAGCTTCACCGGGACAGTGCGCCAAGAGACCCAGTACTTC | CASFTGTVRQETQYF
. | TRBJ1-3 | . | TRBV6-5 | TGTGCCAGCAGCCGTGACGGGAAAAACACCATATATTTT | CASSRDGKNTIYF
. | TRBJ1-1 | TRBD1 | TRBV18 | TGTGCCAGCACGGGACAGGGAAACACTGAAGCTTTCTTT | CASTGQGNTEAFF
. | TRBJ2-5 | TRBD2 | TRBV28 | TGTGCCAGCAGTTCTCCTAGCGGCACCCAGTACTTC | CASSSPSGTQYF
. | TRBJ1-2 | TRBD1 | TRBV6-6 | TGTGCCAGCAGTTCCCGACAGGGACCTAACTATGGCTACACCTTC | CASSSRQGPNYGYTF
. | TRBJ2-1 | . | TRBV19 | TGTGCCAGTAGTATTCGAGCGGAGTCGGAGCAGTTCTTC | CASSIRAESEQFF
. | TRBJ2-2 | TRBD1 | TRBV5-6 | TGTGCCAGCAGCTATCAGGGGGCGCGAATTACCGGGGAGCTGTTTTTT | CASSYQGARITGELFF
. | TRBJ2-3 | TRBD2 | TRBV4-1 | TGCGCCAGCAGCCAAGTTGTAGGACTAGCTCCAGATACGCAGTATTTT | CASSQVVGLAPDTQYF
. | TRBJ1-6 | . | TRBV2 | TGTGCCAGCAGTGCTACAGGGTATTCACCCCTCCACTTT | CASSATGYSPLHF